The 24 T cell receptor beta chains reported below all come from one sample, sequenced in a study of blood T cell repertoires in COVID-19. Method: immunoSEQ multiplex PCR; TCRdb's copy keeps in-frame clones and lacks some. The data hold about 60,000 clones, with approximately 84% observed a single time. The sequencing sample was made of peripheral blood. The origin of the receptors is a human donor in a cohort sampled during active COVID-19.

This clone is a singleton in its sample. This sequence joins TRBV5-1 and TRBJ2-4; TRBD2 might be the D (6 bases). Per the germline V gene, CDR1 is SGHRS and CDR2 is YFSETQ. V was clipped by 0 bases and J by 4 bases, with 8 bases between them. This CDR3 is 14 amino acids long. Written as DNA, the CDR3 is TGCGCCAGCAGCTTGGAGGGGACTAAAAACATTCAGTACTTC. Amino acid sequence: CASSLEGTKNIQYF.

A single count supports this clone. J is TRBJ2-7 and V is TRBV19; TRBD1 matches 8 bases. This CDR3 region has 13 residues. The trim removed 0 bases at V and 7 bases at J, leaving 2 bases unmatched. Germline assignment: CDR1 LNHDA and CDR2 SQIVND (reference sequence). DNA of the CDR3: TGTGCCAGTAGTATAGACAGGGGGCGGGAGCAGTACTTC. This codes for CASSIDRGREQYF.

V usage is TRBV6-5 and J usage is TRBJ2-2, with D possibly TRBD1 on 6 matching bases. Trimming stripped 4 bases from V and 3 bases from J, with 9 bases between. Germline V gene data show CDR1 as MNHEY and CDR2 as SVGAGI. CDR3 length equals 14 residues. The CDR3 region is CASSWQGYTGELFF. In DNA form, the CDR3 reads TGTGCCAGCAGTTGGCAGGGGTACACCGGGGAGCTGTTTTTT.

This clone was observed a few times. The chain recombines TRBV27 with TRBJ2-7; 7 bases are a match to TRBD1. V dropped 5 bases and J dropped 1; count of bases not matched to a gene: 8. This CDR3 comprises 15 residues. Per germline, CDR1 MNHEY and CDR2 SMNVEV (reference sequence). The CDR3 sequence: CASSPPGTESYEQYF. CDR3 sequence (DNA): TGTGCCAGCAGTCCCCCCGGGACAGAGTCCTACGAGCAGTACTTC.

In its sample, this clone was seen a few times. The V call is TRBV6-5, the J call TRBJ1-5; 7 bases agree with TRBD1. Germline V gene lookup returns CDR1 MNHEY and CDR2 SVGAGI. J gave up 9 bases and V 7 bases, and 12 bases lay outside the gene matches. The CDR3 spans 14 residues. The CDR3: CASKQTGAHGPQHF. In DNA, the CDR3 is TGTGCCAGCAAACAAACAGGGGCCCACGGGCCCCAGCATTTT.

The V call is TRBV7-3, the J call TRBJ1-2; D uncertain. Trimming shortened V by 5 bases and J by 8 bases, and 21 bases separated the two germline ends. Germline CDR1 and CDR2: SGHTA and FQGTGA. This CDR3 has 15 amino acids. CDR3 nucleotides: TGTGCCAGCAGCCCCACGGTCAGGCGATCTGCGGGCTACACCTTC. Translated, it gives CASSPTVRRSAGYTF.

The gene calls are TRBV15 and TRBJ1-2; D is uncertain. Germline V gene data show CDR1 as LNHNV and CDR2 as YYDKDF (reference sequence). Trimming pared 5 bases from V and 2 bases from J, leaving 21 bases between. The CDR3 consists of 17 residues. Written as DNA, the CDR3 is TGTGCCACCAGCGCACGGGTCCTTGGGAGGAAGAACTATGGCTACACCTTC. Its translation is CATSARVLGRKNYGYTF.

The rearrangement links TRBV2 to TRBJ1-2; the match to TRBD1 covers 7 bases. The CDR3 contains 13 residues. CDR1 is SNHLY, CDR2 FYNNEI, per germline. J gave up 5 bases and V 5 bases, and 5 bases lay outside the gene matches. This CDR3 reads CASSRDRPYGYTF. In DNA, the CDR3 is TGTGCCAGCAGTCGGGACAGACCGTATGGCTACACCTTC.

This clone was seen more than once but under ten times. CDR3 residues: CASSLRLGGTEAFF. CDR3 bases: TGTGCCAGCAGCCTTCGATTGGGGGGCACTGAAGCTTTCTTT. The gene calls are TRBV27 and TRBJ1-1, with a weak D call TRBD1 (5 bases). This CDR3 is built from 14 residues. The germline V gene encodes CDR1 MNHEY and CDR2 SMNVEV (reference sequence). The ends were cut back, 6 bases at V and 4 bases at J, with 15 bases in the middle.

In DNA form, the CDR3 reads TGCAGCGGTAACCAGGGGGCCCGAGCTGAAGCTTTCTTT. Amino acid sequence: CSGNQGARAEAFF. V gene TRBV29-1 combines with J gene TRBJ1-1; 8 nucleotides line up with TRBD1. This CDR3 comprises 13 residues. The junction had 10 bases not matched to a gene; V was cut back by 7 bases and J by 6 bases. Germline CDR1 is SQVTM and CDR2 is ANQGSEA. Full variable domain (outside the CDR3, taken from reference TRBV29-1 and TRBJ1-1): SAVISQKPSRDICQRGTSLTIQCQVDSQVTMMFWYRQQPGQSLTLIATANQGSEATYESGFVIDKFPISRPNLTFSTLTVSNMSPEDSSIYLCSGNQGARAEAFFGQGTRLTVV.

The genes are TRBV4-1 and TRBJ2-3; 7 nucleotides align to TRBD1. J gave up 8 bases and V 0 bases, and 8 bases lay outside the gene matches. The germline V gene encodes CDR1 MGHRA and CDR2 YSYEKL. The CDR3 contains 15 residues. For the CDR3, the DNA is TGCGCCAGCAGCCAAGAAGGTCAGGGGGTGGGTACGCAGTATTTT. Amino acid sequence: CASSQEGQGVGTQYF.

The CDR3 spells CASNPRLAAETQYF. In DNA, the CDR3 is TGTGCCAGCAATCCCCGACTAGCGGCGGAGACCCAGTACTTC. This sequence joins TRBV2 and TRBJ2-5; 9 bases match TRBD2. V dropped 7 bases and J dropped 5; count of bases not matched to a gene: 8. The CDR3 runs to 14 residues. CDR1 is SNHLY and CDR2 is FYNNEI in the germline V gene.

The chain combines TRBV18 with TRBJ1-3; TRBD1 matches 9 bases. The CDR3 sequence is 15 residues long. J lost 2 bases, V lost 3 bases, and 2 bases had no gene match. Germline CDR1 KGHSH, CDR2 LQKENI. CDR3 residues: CASSPNRGPGNTIYF. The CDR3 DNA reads TGTGCCAGCTCACCCAACAGGGGGCCTGGAAACACCATATATTTT.

The CDR3 bases are TGTGCCAGCAGTCAGGGACTAGGGGCAGATACGCAGTATTTT. Translating it yields CASSQGLGADTQYF. This chain uses TRBV6-5 with TRBJ2-3; TRBD2 agrees at 8 bases. The CDR3 has 14 residues. V lost 5 bases, J lost 4 bases, and 5 bases stayed unmatched. Germline CDR1 MNHEY, CDR2 SVGAGI.

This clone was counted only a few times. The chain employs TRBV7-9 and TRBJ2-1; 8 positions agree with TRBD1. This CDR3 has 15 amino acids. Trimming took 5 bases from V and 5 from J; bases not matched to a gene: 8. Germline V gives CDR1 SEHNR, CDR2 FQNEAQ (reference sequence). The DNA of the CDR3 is TGTGCCAGCAGCAAAGCCAGGGGGCCTAACAATGAGCAGTTCTTC. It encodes CASSKARGPNNEQFF.

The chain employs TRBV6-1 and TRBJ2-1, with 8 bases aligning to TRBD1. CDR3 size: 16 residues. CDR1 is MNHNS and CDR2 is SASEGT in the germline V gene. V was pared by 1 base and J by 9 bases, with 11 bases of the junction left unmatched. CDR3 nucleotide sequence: TGTGCCAGCAGTGAAGTTGGGGGCAGGGGGCTTTCTGAGCAGTTCTTC. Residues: CASSEVGGRGLSEQFF.

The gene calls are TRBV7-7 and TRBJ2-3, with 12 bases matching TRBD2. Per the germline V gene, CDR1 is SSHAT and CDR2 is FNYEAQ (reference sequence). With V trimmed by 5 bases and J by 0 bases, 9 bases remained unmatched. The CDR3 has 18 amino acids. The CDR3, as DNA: TGTGCCAGCAGCGAACTAGCGGGAGGACCCGGGAGCACAGATACGCAGTATTTT. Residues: CASSELAGGPGSTDTQYF. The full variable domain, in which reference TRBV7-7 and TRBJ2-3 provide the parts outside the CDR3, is GAGVSQSPRYKVTKRGQDVTLRCDPISSHATLYWYQQALGQGPEFLTYFNYEAQPDKSGLPSDRFSAERPEGSISTLTIQRTEQRDSAMYRCASSELAGGPGSTDTQYFGPGTRLTVL.

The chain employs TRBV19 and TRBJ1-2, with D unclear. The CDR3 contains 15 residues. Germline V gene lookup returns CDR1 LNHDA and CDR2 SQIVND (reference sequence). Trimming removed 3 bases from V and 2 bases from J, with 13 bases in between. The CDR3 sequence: CASSIWRAVNYGYTF. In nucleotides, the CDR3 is TGTGCCAGTAGTATTTGGAGGGCGGTGAACTATGGCTACACCTTC.

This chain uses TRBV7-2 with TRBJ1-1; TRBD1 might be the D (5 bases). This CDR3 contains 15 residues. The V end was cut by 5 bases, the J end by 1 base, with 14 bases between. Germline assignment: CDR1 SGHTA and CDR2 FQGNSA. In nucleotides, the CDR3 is TGTGCCAGCAGCCGGATTCCGGGGGGGAACACTGAAGCTTTCTTT. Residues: CASSRIPGGNTEAFF.

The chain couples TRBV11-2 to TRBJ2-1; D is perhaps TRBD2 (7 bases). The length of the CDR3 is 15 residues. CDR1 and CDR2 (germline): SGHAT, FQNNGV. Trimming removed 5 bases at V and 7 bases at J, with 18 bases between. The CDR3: CASSLSRGGGNEQFF. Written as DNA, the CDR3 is TGTGCCAGCAGCCTTTCGAGGGGGGGAGGTAATGAGCAGTTCTTC.

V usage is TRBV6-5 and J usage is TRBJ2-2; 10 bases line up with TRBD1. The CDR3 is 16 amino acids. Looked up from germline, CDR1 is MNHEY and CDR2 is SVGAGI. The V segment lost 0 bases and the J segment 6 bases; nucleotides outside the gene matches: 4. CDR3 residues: CASSYSTGGLPGELFF. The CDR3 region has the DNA TGTGCCAGCAGTTACTCGACAGGGGGCCTCCCCGGGGAGCTGTTTTTT.

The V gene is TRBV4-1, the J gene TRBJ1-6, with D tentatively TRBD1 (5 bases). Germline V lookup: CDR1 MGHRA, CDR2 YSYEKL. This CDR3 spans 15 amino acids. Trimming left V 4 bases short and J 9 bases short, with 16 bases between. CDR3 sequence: CASSRGDGGSSPLHF. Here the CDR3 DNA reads TGCGCCAGCAGCCGAGGGGATGGGGGGAGTTCACCCCTCCACTTT.

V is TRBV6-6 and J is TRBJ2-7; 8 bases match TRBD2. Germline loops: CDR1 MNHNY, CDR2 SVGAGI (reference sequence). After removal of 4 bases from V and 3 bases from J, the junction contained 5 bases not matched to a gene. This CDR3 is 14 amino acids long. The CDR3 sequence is CASSLAGSVYEQYF. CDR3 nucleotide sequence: TGTGCCAGCAGTTTAGCGGGGTCTGTCTACGAGCAGTACTTC.

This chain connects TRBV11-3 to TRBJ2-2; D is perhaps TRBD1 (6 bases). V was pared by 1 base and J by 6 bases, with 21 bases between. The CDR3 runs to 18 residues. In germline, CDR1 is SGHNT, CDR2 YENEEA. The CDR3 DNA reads TGTGCCAGCAGCTTAGTTCTTCTGAGACGAGGGGGATCCGGGGAGCTGTTTTTT. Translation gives CASSLVLLRRGGSGELFF.